This entry lists 20 T cell receptor beta chains sequenced from one sample in a study of blood T cell repertoires in COVID-19. TCRdb keeps only in-frame clones here, not all; method: immunoSEQ multiplex PCR. This sample carries about 520,000 clones, around 85% of them seen once, and the ten largest clones take 3% to 3.5%. The sample comprised peripheral blood. Receptors originate from a human donor in a cohort sampled during active COVID-19.

V is TRBV10-1 and J is TRBJ1-4; D is undetermined. The ends were cut back, 0 bases at V and 7 bases at J, with 6 bases in the middle. The CDR3 consists of 13 residues. Germline V CDR1 and CDR2: WNHNN, SYGVQD (reference sequence). CDR3 sequence (DNA): TGCGCCAGCAGTGAGTCAGGCGGTGAAAAACTGTTTTTT. Residues: CASSESGGEKLFF.

The gene calls are TRBV2 and TRBJ1-2; TRBD1 matches 10 bases. Germline V lookup: CDR1 SNHLY, CDR2 FYNNEI. The CDR3 is 14 residues long. J lost 2 bases, V lost 8 bases, and 5 bases had no gene match. The CDR3 coding sequence is TGTGCCAGCCCTCGGGGACAGGGGAACTATGGCTACACCTTC. The encoded protein is CASPRGQGNYGYTF.

The CDR3 DNA reads TGTGCCAGCAGCTTGCATTACGGGGAACTTAACTATGGCTACACCTTC. It specifies CASSLHYGELNYGYTF. The genes are TRBV5-8 and TRBJ1-2; D gene uncertain. Germline-derived CDR1 and CDR2 are SGHTS and YDEGEE. The CDR3 has 16 residues. Deletions cut 1 base from V and 1 base from J, with 14 bases between.

The chain couples TRBV28 to TRBJ2-2; 7 bases are a match to TRBD2. J gave up 7 bases and V 6 bases, and 8 bases lay outside the gene matches. Germline assignment: CDR1 MDHEN and CDR2 SYDVKM. This CDR3 comprises 14 residues. As DNA, the CDR3 is TGTGCCAGCAGCCGACTAGCAAGGAGCGGGGAGCTGTTTTTT. It encodes CASSRLARSGELFF.

This chain connects TRBV21-1 to TRBJ2-2; the DNA was not compared with TRBD1, the D call given in the table. TRBV21-1 is marked as a pseudogene. There are 13 residues in the CDR3. This CDR3 is CASSPGRSGELFF. CDR3 in DNA: TGTGCCAGCAGCCCAGGCCGCTCCGGGGAGCTGTTTTTT.

The chain uses TRBV7-9 and TRBJ2-7, with D perhaps TRBD2 (5 bases). Germline V CDR1 and CDR2: SEHNR, FQNEAQ (reference sequence). Between the trimmed V and J ends, which lost 1 base and 9 bases, there was a span of 10 bases. This CDR3 spans 12 amino acids. The CDR3 DNA reads as TGTGCCAGCAGCTTAGAGTTGGGAGTGCAGTACTTC. Protein product: CASSLELGVQYF.

In its sample, this clone was seen once. J is TRBJ1-6 and V is TRBV30; perhaps TRBD1 as D (6 bases). Germline V gene sequence: CDR1 GTSNPN, CDR2 SVGIG (reference sequence). The CDR3 length is 16 residues. V was pared by 3 bases and J by 1 base, with 13 bases between. CDR3 amino acids: CAWRASGASYNSPLHF. The CDR3 DNA reads as TGTGCCTGGAGGGCCTCAGGGGCTTCCTATAATTCACCCCTCCACTTT.

V gene TRBV2 combines with J gene TRBJ1-2, with D possibly being TRBD1 (6 bases). The V end was cut by 5 bases, the J end by 2 bases, with 12 bases between. Germline assignment: CDR1 SNHLY and CDR2 FYNNEI. CDR3 length equals 14 residues. The CDR3 loop reads CASSPDRPNYGYTF. Here the CDR3 DNA reads TGTGCCAGCAGTCCCGACAGGCCCAACTATGGCTACACCTTC.

This chain connects TRBV28 to TRBJ2-7, with 7 bases matching TRBD1. Unmatched junction bases numbered 4, after V lost 2 bases and J lost 0 bases. In germline, CDR1 is MDHEN, CDR2 SYDVKM. CDR3 length: 15 amino acids. The CDR3 here is CASSLLRQGSYEQYF. In DNA form, the CDR3 reads TGTGCCAGCAGTTTACTGAGACAGGGCTCCTACGAGCAGTACTTC.

This CDR3 is CATSRERLAGVVGYNEQFF. CDR3 DNA: TGTGCCACCAGCAGAGAGCGGCTAGCGGGAGTGGTTGGATACAATGAGCAGTTCTTC. The rearrangement uses TRBV15 and TRBJ2-1; 10 nucleotides line up with TRBD2. Trimming removed 0 bases from V and 4 bases from J; junction bases left unmatched: 12. Germline V gene lookup returns CDR1 LNHNV and CDR2 YYDKDF (reference sequence). The CDR3 sequence is 19 residues long. Full variable domain (missing parts from reference TRBV15 and TRBJ2-1): DAMVIQNPRYQVTQFGKPVTLSCSQTLNHNVMYWYQQKSSQAPKLLFHYYDKDFNNEADTPDNFQSRRPNTSFCFLDIRSPGLGDTAMYLCATSRERLAGVVGYNEQFFGPGTRLTVL.

In this sample, this clone turned up once. The rearrangement uses TRBV4-2 and TRBJ2-1; 13 nucleotides line up with TRBD2. The CDR3 covers 17 residues. V was pared by 0 bases and J by 9 bases, with 8 bases of the junction left unmatched. Germline loops: CDR1 LGHNA, CDR2 YNFKEQ. The CDR3 region is CASSQERTSGRISEQFF. CDR3 coding DNA: TGTGCCAGCAGCCAAGAGAGGACTAGCGGGAGAATTAGTGAGCAGTTCTTC.

The V gene is TRBV5-6, the J gene TRBJ1-2, with TRBD1 identical over 8 bases. Germline trimming cut 7 bases from V and 4 bases from J; bases unmatched to any gene: 6. There are 13 residues in the CDR3. Germline CDR1 and CDR2: SGHDT and YYEEEE. The CDR3 loop is CASYGDRTYGYTF. CDR3 nucleotides: TGTGCCAGCTACGGGGACAGGACCTATGGCTACACCTTC.

The chain joins TRBV19 to TRBJ2-7, with D perhaps TRBD2 (6 bases). This CDR3 comprises 14 residues. Per the germline V gene, CDR1 is LNHDA and CDR2 is SQIVND (reference sequence). Trimming removed 3 bases from V and 2 bases from J, with 11 bases in between. This chain's CDR3 is CASSIRELTYEQYF. As DNA, the CDR3 is TGTGCCAGTAGTATCCGGGAGCTGACCTACGAGCAGTACTTC.

The V gene is TRBV5-1, the J gene TRBJ2-3, with D possibly matching TRBD1 (5 bases). Germline CDR1 and CDR2: SGHRS and YFSETQ. The CDR3 length is 17 residues. Trimming shortened V by 0 bases and J by 0 bases, and 14 bases separated the two germline ends. The CDR3 spells CASSLEAGSYSTDTQYF. Here the CDR3 DNA reads TGCGCCAGCAGCTTGGAGGCAGGGTCCTATAGCACAGATACGCAGTATTTT.

The V gene is TRBV10-1, the J gene TRBJ2-7; no clear D. Per germline, CDR1 WNHNN and CDR2 SYGVQD (reference sequence). V was shortened by 0 bases and J by 1 base, with 7 bases between the two germline ends. The CDR3 covers 14 residues. The CDR3 sequence: CASSESMASYEQYF. In DNA, the CDR3 is TGCGCCAGCAGTGAGTCGATGGCTTCCTACGAGCAGTACTTC.

The CDR3 here is CASSFGPMGLVNTGELFF. CDR3 in DNA: TGTGCCAGCAGCTTTGGGCCCATGGGACTAGTGAACACCGGGGAGCTGTTTTTT. V and J are TRBV7-2 and TRBJ2-2; 8 bases align to TRBD2. This CDR3 spans 18 amino acids. With V trimmed by 3 bases and J by 1 base, 10 bases remained unmatched. In germline, CDR1 is SGHTA, CDR2 FQGNSA.

The rearrangement joins TRBV4-2 to TRBJ1-1; TRBD1 matches at 7 bases. Per germline, CDR1 LGHNA and CDR2 YNFKEQ. J gave up 9 bases and V 0 bases, and 7 bases lay outside the gene matches. This CDR3 is 14 amino acids long. The CDR3 DNA reads as TGTGCCAGCAGCCAAGAACGGGTTAGGGGGCAAGCTTTCTTT. The encoded protein is CASSQERVRGQAFF.

V is TRBV5-8 and J is TRBJ1-2, with D hard to call. CDR3 length: 12 amino acids. Germline CDR1 SGHTS, CDR2 YDEGEE. Trimming stripped 4 bases from V and 7 bases from J, with 11 bases between. The CDR3, as DNA: TGTGCCAGCAGCCTTCGGGATCGTGGCTACACCTTC. Residues: CASSLRDRGYTF.

V is TRBV19 and J is TRBJ1-2; no firm D call. Germline CDR1 is LNHDA and CDR2 is SQIVND (reference sequence). CDR3 size: 14 residues. V lost 2 bases and J 8 bases, leaving 15 bases between the germline ends. CDR3 in amino acids: CASSILNSFEGYTF. The CDR3 region has the DNA TGTGCCAGTAGTATACTCAACAGTTTTGAGGGCTACACCTTC.

In its sample, this clone was seen a few times. V usage is TRBV6-6 and J usage is TRBJ1-6; 9 nucleotides align to TRBD1. This CDR3 is 19 amino acids long. Germline trimming cut 5 bases from V and 0 bases from J; bases unmatched to any gene: 11. CDR1 MNHNY and CDR2 SVGAGI come from the germline V gene (reference sequence). The CDR3 here is CASSPGQGDLSSYNSPLHF. CDR3 in DNA: TGTGCCAGCAGTCCGGGACAGGGTGATTTGAGCTCCTATAATTCACCCCTCCACTTT.